The clone carrying this TCR beta chain has a single count. Trimming left V 10 bases short and J 3 bases short, with 16 bases between. The V gene's germline CDR1 is LNHDA and CDR2 SQIVND (reference sequence). This CDR3 spans 14 amino acids. In building TCR beta libraries, iRepertoire HTBI primers were used together with Arm-PCR of CDR3 regions. A single record per CDR3 protein comes from TCRdb applying MiXCR to the multiplex PCR reads. The sample consists of 700,000 or so distinct CDR3 sequences, roughly 30% of them appearing once. Sample time point: persistent/refractory GD, antithyroid drugs over 5 years with positive TRAb. PBMC-derived RNA was used for the TCR library. American Thyroid Association guidelines served as the basis for diagnosing Graves' disease. The entry originates in a study of regulatory T cells in long-lasting Graves disease.

The sequence derives from a female donor with Graves disease. The starting material was peripheral blood mononuclear cells (PBMCs), obtained when the disease was refractory, from a patient treated with antithyroid drugs. The V call is TRBV19, the J call TRBJ1-3, with a possible D match to TRBD1 (5 bases). The CDR3 sequence is CAIHAGTNGNTIYF. The CDR3 coding sequence is TGTGCCATTCACGCCGGGACGAATGGAAACACCATATATTTT.